This T cell receptor beta chain was observed in a study of regulatory T cells in long-lasting Graves disease. This clonotype appeared many times. Trimming removed 4 bases from V and 6 bases from J; junction bases left unmatched: 6. The CDR3 loop spans 14 amino acids. In germline, CDR1 is LNHDA, CDR2 SQIVND (reference sequence). Construction of TCR beta libraries relied on iRepertoire HTBI primers and on Arm-PCR targeting CDR3 regions. TCRdb reanalysed the multiplex PCR reads using MiXCR and keeps one entry per CDR3 protein. The sample includes about 300,000 distinct CDR3 sequences, over 15% seen only once; the top ten take roughly 40%. As to time point: newly diagnosed GD, antithyroid drugs for less than 3 months. Construction of the TCR library relied on RNA isolated from PBMCs. A blood draw put about 9 milliliters of peripheral blood into EDTA tubes.

Sequences were derived from peripheral blood mononuclear cells (PBMCs), sampled at new diagnosis, from a patient treated with antithyroid drugs. This receptor was obtained from a female donor with Graves disease. The rearrangement links TRBV19 to TRBJ1-1; TRBD1 aligns across 9 bases. In nucleotides, the CDR3 is TGTGCCAGTAGTACCCGGGACAGGGCTCCTGAAGCTTTCTTT. It yields the protein CASSTRDRAPEAFF.